The 2 T cell receptor beta chains below come from one sample, sequenced in a study of beta chain features in type 1 diabetes. Isolated RNA was reverse transcribed in full, so expressed TCRB transcripts were sequenced. The method was immunoSEQ multiplex PCR; TCRdb's version includes in-frame clones alone and lacks a portion of them. The data contain roughly 290,000 clones, approximately 8% of them seen just once; the ten biggest clones take up 0.9% to 1.2%. Material: central memory CD4+ T cells from blood. These receptors all stem from a woman aged 18-30 years in good health.

The rearrangement links TRBV7-2 to TRBJ2-2; D is possibly TRBD2 (5 bases). Germline V gives CDR1 SGHTA, CDR2 FQGNSA. The CDR3 has 14 amino acids. The V gene lost 3 bases and the J gene lost 7 bases, with 12 bases spanning the gap. For the CDR3, the DNA is TGTGCCAGCAGCTTCCCTAGCAGCGGCGGGGAGCTGTTTTTT. It yields the protein CASSFPSSGGELFF.

The J gene is TRBJ1-6, the V gene TRBV25-1; no reliable D call. V gave up 3 bases and J gave up 9 bases, with 6 bases separating them. CDR1 and CDR2 from the germline V gene are MGHDK and SYGVNS. CDR3 size: 12 residues. CDR3 loop: CASSDFLSPLHF. The CDR3 nucleotides read TGTGCCAGCAGTGATTTCCTTTCACCCCTCCACTTT.